Listed below are T cell receptor beta chains from one sample, sequenced in a study of OX40 agonist ivuxolimab in advanced cancers. Method: immunoSEQ multiplex PCR; TCRdb's copy keeps in-frame clones and lacks some. The table lists about 33,000 clones, about 81% of them singletons. This specimen was CD4+ or CD8+ T cells sorted from blood, taken in a trial of the OX40 agonist ivuxolimab. These receptors were taken from an adult with an advanced solid tumor such as melanoma, head and neck, liver or kidney cancer. CDR3s include the opening cysteine and the closing phenylalanine or tryptophan.

J gene,V gene,CDR3 protein
TRBJ1-2,TRBV19,CASSTFTQSYGYTF
TRBJ2-3,TRBV30,CAWSALDRGTDTQYF
TRBJ1-2,TRBV29-1,CSVVTMAGAIYGYTF
TRBJ1-2,TRBV5-6,CASSPGTGRRGAF
TRBJ2-5,TRBV19,CASSSGGSETQYF
TRBJ1-1,TRBV27,CASSFRQGSEAFF
TRBJ1-2,TRBV7-9,CASSWPGLGGYTF
TRBJ2-7,TRBV27,CASSLNRGYEQYF
TRBJ2-3,TRBV6-5,CASRGGSTQYF
TRBJ2-7,TRBV2,CASSAVAYEQYF
TRBJ2-3,TRBV6-1,CASSDGGQGADTQYF
TRBJ2-7,TRBV20-1,CSAYDGEQYF
TRBJ2-1,TRBV27,CASRIYRDINEQFF
TRBJ2-1,TRBV14,CASSQGASGRMYNEQFF
TRBJ2-1,TRBV7-3,CASSLGLPGLEQFF
TRBJ2-2,TRBV4-1,CASSQVGSNGELFF
TRBJ2-5,TRBV7-9,CASSSPPRQETQYF
TRBJ2-1,TRBV7-9,CASRSPQGRGSYNEQFF
TRBJ2-1,TRBV6-6,CASSLGLSYNEQFF
TRBJ1-5,TRBV19,CASSSGDQPQHF
TRBJ2-7,TRBV6-5,CASSYSTPGSFYEQYF
TRBJ2-5,TRBV6-5,CASSYSSGGETQYF
TRBJ2-7,TRBV5-6,CASSSQARYEQYF
TRBJ2-3,TRBV7-2,CASSLGPLGQGGNTQYF
TRBJ1-2,TRBV5-6,CASSWTGTADYGYTF
TRBJ2-7,TRBV7-9,CASSPRDSGGSYEQYF
TRBJ1-1,TRBV28,CASRIRGAVNTEAFF
TRBJ1-1,TRBV28,CASSTGQIPMNTEAFF
TRBJ2-3,TRBV14,CASSQDFGARGFTDTQYF
TRBJ2-1,TRBV10-1,CASSESTDYNEQFF
TRBJ2-7,TRBV2,CASIRTGLYEQYF
TRBJ1-2,TRBV7-2,CASSRDRHRGYTF
TRBJ2-1,TRBV6-6,CASSYLSSYNEQFF
TRBJ2-1,TRBV28,CASSLTRPTHTSGSSYNEQFF
TRBJ2-7,TRBV5-6,CASSYPGQTYEQYF
TRBJ2-7,TRBV6-5,CASSWTSGSYEQYF
TRBJ1-2,TRBV28,CASSMGVGSGYTF
TRBJ2-7,TRBV4-1,CASSQDVKRGTYEQYF
TRBJ2-1,TRBV6-1,CASSLAADPYNEQFF
TRBJ2-2,TRBV6-6,CASSSRGNTGELFF